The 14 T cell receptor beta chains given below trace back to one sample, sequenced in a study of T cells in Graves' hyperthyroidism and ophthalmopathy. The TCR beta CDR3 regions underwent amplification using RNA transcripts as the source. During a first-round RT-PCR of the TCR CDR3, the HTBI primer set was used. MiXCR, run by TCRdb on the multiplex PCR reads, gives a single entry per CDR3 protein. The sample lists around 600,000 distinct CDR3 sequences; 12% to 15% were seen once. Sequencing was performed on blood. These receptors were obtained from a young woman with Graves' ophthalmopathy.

The CDR3 reads CASSWGTGGGYGYTF. CDR3 sequence (DNA): TGTGCCAGCAGTTGGGGGACAGGGGGCGGCTATGGCTACACCTTC. This rearrangement joins TRBV28 to TRBJ1-2; 12 bases fit TRBD1. The CDR3 runs 15 residues. Trimming removed 4 bases from V and 4 bases from J; junction bases left unmatched: 4. Per the germline V gene, CDR1 is MDHEN and CDR2 is SYDVKM.

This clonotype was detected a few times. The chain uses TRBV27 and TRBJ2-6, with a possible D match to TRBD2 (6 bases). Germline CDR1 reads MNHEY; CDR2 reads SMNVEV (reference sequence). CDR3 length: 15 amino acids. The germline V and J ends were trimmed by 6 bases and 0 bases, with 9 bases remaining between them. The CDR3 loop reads CASRRLVSGANVLTF. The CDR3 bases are TGTGCCAGCAGAAGACTAGTCTCTGGGGCCAACGTCCTGACTTTC.

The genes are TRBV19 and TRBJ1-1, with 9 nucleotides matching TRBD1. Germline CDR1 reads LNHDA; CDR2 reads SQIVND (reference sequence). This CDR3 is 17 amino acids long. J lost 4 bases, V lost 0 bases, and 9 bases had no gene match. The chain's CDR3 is CASSIDTRDRAITEAFF. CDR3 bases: TGTGCCAGTAGTATAGATACAAGGGACAGGGCCATCACTGAAGCTTTCTTT.

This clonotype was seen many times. As DNA, the CDR3 is TGTGCCAGCAGAACCGACAGGGTTCGAACCGGGGAGCTGTTTTTT. Its protein product is CASRTDRVRTGELFF. The rearrangement uses TRBV2 and TRBJ2-2; 7 bases match TRBD1. CDR1 is SNHLY and CDR2 is FYNNEI in the germline V gene. The V and J ends lost 6 bases and 5 bases, in that order; junction bases with no gene match: 9. The CDR3 is 15 amino acids.

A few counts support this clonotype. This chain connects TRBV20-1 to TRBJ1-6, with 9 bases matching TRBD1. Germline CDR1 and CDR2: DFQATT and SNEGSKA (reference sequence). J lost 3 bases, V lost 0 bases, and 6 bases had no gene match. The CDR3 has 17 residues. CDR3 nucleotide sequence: TGCAGTGCTAGAGATGTACAGGGGGCGGTCTATAATTCACCCCTCCACTTT. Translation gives CSARDVQGAVYNSPLHF.

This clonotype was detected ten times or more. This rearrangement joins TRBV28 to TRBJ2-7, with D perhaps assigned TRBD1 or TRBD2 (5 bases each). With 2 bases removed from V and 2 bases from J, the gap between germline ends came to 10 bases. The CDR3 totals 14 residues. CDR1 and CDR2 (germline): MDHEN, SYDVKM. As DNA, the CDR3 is TGTGCCAGCAGTTTAGTGGGACCCCCCTACGAGCAGTACTTC. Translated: CASSLVGPPYEQYF.

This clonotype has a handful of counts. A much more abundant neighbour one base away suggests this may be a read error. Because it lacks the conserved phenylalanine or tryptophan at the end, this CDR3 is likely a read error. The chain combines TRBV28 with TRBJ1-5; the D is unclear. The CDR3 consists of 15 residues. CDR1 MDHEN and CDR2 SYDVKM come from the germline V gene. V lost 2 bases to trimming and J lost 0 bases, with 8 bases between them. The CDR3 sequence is CASSLPDYSNQPQHS. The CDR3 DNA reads TGTGCCAGCAGTTTACCAGATTATAGCAATCAGCCCCAGCATTCT.

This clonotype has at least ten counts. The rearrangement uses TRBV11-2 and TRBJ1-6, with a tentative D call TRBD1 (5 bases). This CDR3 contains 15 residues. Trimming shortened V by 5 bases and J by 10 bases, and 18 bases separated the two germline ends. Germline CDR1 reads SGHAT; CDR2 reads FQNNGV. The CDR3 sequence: CASSPNRGSYSPLHF. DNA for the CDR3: TGTGCCAGCAGCCCCAATAGGGGCTCCTACTCACCCCTCCACTTT. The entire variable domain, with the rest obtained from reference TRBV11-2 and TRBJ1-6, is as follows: EAGVAQSPRYKIIEKRQSVAFWCNPISGHATLYWYQQILGQGPKLLIQFQNNGVVDDSQLPKDRFSAERLKGVDSTLKIQPAKLEDSAVYLCASSPNRGSYSPLHFGNGTRLTVT.

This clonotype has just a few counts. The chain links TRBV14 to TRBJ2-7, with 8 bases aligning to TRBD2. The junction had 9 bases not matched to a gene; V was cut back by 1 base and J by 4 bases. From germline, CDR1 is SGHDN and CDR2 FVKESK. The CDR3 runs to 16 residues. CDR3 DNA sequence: TGTGCCAGCAGCCAAGTTGGCCTAGCGGGTATTTACGAGCAGTACTTC. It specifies CASSQVGLAGIYEQYF.

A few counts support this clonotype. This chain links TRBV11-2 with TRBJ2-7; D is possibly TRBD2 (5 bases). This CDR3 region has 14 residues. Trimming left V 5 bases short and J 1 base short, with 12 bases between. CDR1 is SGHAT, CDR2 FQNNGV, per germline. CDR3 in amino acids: CASSPDLRSYEQYF. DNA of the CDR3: TGTGCCAGCAGCCCGGACTTGAGGTCCTACGAGCAGTACTTC.

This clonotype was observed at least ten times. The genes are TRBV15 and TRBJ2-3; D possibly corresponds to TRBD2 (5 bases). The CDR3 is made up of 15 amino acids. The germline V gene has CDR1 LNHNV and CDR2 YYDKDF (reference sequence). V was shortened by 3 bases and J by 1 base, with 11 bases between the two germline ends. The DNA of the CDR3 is TGTGCCACCAGCAGGCAGCTAGCCGGCACAGATACGCAGTATTTT. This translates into CATSRQLAGTDTQYF.

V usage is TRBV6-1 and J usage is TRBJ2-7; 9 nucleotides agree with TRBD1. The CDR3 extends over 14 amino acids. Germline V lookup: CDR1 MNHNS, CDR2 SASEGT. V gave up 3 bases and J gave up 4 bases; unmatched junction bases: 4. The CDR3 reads CASSERGQGYEQYF. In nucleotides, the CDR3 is TGTGCCAGCAGTGAGAGGGGACAGGGTTACGAGCAGTACTTC.

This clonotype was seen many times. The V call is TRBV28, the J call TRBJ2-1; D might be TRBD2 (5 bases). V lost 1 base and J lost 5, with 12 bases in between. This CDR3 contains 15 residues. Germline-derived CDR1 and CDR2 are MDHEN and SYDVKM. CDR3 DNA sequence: TGTGCCAGCAGTTTATTTGCTACCGGGAACAATGAGCAGTTCTTC. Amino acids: CASSLFATGNNEQFF.

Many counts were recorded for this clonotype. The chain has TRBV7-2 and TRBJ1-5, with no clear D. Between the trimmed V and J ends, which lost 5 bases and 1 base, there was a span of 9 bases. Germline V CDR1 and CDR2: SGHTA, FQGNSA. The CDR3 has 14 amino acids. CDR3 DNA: TGTGCCAGCAGCCCGATGAAGAGCAATCAGCCCCAGCATTTT. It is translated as CASSPMKSNQPQHF.